This section outlines one T cell receptor (beta chain) sequence together with its context. This record belongs to a study of blood T cell repertoires in COVID-19. Study-wide background: PBMCs, B-cell-depleted T cells, or T cells provided the cDNA or gDNA that made up the material.

This table comes from immunoSEQ multiplex PCR, and its TCRdb copy is limited to in-frame clones, with some not included. Among about 120,000 clones listed, about 80% were seen once. Sequences were obtained from peripheral blood. This receptor was identified in a man in his fifties or sixties with active or convalescent COVID-19.

This chain's CDR3 is CASTPGGASSYNEQFF. As DNA, the CDR3 is TGTGCCAGTACCCCGGGGGGTGCTAGCTCCTACAATGAGCAGTTCTTC. The genes are TRBV19 and TRBJ2-1; 7 bases map to TRBD2. V shed 7 bases and J 0 bases; nucleotides not matched to a gene: 9. The CDR3 loop spans 16 amino acids. Germline V lookup: CDR1 LNHDA, CDR2 SQIVND (reference sequence).